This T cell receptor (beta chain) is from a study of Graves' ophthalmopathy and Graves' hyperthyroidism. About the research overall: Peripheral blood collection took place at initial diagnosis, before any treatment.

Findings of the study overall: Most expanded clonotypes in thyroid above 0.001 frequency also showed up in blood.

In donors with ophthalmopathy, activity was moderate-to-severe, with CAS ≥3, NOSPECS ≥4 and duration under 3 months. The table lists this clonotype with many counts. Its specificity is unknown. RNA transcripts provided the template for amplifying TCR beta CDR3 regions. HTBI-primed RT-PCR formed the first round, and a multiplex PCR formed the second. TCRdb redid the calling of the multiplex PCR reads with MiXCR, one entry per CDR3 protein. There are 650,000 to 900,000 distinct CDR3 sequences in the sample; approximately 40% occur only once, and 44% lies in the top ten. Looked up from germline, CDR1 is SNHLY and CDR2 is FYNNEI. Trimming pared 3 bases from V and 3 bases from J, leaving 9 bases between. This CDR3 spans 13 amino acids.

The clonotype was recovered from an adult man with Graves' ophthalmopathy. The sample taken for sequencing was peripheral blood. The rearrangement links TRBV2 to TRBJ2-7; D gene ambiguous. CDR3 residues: CASSDSAVYEQYF. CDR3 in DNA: TGTGCCAGCAGTGATTCGGCCGTCTACGAGCAGTACTTC.